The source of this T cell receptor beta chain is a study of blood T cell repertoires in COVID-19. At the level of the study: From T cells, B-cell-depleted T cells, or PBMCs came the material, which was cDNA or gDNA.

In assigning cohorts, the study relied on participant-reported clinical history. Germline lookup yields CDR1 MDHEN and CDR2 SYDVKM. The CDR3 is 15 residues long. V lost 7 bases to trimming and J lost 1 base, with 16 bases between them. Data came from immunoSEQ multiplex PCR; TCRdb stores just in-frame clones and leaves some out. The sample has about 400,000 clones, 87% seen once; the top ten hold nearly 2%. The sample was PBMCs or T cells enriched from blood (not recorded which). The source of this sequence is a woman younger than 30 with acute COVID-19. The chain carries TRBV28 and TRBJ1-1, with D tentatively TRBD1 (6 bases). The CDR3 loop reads CASNPQGTPNTEAFF. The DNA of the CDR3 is TGTGCCAGCAACCCACAGGGCACCCCGAACACTGAAGCTTTCTTT.